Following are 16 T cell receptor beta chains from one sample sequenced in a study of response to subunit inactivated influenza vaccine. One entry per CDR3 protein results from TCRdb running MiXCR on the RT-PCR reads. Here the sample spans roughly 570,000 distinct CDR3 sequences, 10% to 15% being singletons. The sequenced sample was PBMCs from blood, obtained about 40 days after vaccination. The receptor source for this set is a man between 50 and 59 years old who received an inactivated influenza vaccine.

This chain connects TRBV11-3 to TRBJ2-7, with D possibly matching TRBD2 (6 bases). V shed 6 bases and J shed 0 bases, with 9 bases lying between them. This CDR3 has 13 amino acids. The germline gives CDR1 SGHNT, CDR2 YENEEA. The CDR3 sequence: CASSGGNSYEQYF. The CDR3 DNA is TGTGCCAGCAGTGGCGGGAACTCCTACGAGCAGTACTTC.

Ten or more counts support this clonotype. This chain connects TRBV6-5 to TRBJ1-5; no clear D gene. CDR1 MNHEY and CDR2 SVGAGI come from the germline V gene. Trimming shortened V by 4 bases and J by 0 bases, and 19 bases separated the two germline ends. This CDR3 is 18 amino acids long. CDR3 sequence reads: CASSSPPDEFHSNQPQHF. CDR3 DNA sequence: TGTGCCAGCAGTTCACCCCCGGACGAATTCCATAGCAATCAGCCCCAGCATTTT.

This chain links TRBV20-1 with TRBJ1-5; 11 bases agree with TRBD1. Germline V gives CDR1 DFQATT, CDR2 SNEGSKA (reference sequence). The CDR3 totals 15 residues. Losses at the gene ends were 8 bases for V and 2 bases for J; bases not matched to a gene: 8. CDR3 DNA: TGCAGTACGGGGACAGGGGGTGGTCGCAATCAGCCCCAGCATTTT. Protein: CSTGTGGGRNQPQHF.

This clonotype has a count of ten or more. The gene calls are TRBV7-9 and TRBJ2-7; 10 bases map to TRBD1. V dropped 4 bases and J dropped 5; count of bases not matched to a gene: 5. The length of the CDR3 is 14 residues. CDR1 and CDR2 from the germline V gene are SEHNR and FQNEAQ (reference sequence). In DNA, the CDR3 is TGTGCCAGCAGCTCGGACAGGGGGAGCGACGAGCAGTACTTC. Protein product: CASSSDRGSDEQYF.

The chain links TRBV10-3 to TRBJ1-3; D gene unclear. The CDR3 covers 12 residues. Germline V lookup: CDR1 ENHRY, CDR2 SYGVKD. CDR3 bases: TGTGCGGCGACTGACTCTGGAAACACCATATATTTT. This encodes CAATDSGNTIYF.

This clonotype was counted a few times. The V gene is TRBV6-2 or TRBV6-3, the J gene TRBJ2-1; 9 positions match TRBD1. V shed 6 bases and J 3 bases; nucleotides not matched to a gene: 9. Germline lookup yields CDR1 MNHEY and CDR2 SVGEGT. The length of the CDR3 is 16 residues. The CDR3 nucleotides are TGTGCCAGCAGCCCTCTTGGACAGGGGATCTACAATGAGCAGTTCTTC. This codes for CASSPLGQGIYNEQFF.

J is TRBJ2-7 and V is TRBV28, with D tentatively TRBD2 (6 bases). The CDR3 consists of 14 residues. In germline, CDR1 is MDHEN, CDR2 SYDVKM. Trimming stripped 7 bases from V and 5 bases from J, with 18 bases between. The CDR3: CASNRWRGAHEQYF. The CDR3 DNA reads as TGTGCCAGCAACCGTTGGAGGGGTGCGCACGAGCAGTACTTC.

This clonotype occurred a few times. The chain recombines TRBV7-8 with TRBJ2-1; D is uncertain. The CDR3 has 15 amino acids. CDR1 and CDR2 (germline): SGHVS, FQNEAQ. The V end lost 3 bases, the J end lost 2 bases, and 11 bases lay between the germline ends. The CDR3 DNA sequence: TGTGCCAGCAGCTTGTGGGCAGAGCCCTACAATGAGCAGTTCTTC. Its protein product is CASSLWAEPYNEQFF.

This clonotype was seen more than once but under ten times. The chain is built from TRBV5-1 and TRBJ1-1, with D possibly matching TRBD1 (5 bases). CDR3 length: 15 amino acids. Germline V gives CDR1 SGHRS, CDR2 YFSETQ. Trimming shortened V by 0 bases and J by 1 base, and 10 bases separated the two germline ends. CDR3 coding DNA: TGCGCCAGCAGCTTGGATGGGGCGCGGAACACTGAAGCTTTCTTT. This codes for CASSLDGARNTEAFF.

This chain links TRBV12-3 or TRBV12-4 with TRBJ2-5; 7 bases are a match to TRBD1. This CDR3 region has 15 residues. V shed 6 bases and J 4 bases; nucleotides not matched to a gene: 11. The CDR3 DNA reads TGTGCCAGCAGCCCGACAGGGCGGGTCGGAGAGACCCAGTACTTC. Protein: CASSPTGRVGETQYF.

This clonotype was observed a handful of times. CDR3 sequence reads: CASTTEGLVSYNEQFF. The CDR3 DNA follows: TGTGCCAGCACCACAGAGGGACTAGTTTCCTACAATGAGCAGTTCTTC. The rearrangement uses TRBV7-9 and TRBJ2-1, with 8 bases aligning to TRBD2. Germline loops: CDR1 SEHNR, CDR2 FQNEAQ (reference sequence). There are 16 residues in the CDR3. V lost 7 bases to trimming and J lost 1 base; unmatched junction nucleotides: 9.

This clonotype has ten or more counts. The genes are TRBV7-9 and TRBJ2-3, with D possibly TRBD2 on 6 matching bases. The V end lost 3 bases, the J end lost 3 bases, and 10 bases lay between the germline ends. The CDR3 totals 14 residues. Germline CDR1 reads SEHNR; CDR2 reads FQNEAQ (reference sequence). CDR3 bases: TGTGCCAGCAGCTTGAGACTAGTAACAGATACGCAGTATTTT. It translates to CASSLRLVTDTQYF.

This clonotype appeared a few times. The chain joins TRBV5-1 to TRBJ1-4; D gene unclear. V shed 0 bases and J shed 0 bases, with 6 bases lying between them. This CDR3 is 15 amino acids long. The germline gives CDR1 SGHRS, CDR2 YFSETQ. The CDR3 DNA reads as TGCGCCAGCAGCTTGGGCTCTGCAACTAATGAAAAACTGTTTTTT. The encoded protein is CASSLGSATNEKLFF.

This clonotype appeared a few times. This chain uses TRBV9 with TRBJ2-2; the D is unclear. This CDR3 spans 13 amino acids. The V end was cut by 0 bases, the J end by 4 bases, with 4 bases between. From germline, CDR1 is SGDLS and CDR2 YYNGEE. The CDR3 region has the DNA TGTGCCAGCAGCGTAGTTTTCACCGGGGAGCTGTTTTTT. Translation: CASSVVFTGELFF. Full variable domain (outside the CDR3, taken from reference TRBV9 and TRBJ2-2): DSGVTQTPKHLITATGQRVTLRCSPRSGDLSVYWYQQSLDQGLQFLIQYYNGEERAKGNILERFSAQQFPDLHSELNLSSLELGDSALYFCASSVVFTGELFFGEGSRLTVL.

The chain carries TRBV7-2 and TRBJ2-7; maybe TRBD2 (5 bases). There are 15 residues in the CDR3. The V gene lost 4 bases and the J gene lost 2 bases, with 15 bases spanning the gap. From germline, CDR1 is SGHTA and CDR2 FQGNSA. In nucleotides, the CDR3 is TGTGCCAGCAGCTATGGACCGGGGAGCACCTACGAGCAGTACTTC. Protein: CASSYGPGSTYEQYF.

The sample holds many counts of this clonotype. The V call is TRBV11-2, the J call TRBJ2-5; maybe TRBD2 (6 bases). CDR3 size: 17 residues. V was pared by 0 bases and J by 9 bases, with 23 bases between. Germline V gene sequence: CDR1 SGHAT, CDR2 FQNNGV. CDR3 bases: TGTGCCAGCAGCTTAGATAAGGCGGAGGGCGAACGGAGGGCCCAGTACTTC. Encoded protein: CASSLDKAEGERRAQYF.